This TCR beta chain was sequenced in a study of T cell responses to AZD1222 COVID-19 vaccine. Produced via immunoSEQ multiplex PCR; TCRdb's table is partial and in-frame only. Among some 80,000 clones listed, approximately 88% were seen once. Study-wide findings and caveats: The study sampled repertoires only after the peak T cell response. At study baseline, merely more than 5 AZD1222 recipients were seropositive. White British ancestry dominated among donors, who included more females, and clonal diversity was possibly underestimated. Increased Spike-specific TCR breadth and depth were observed after two AZD1222 doses.

The germline V and J ends were trimmed by 4 bases and 4 bases, with 10 bases remaining between them. From germline, CDR1 is LNHDA and CDR2 SQIVND (reference sequence). The CDR3 is 13 amino acids. Concerning this clone: The antigen is unknown.

The sequence was collected from an adult who received the MenACWY meningococcal vaccine as a control. This material consisted of peripheral blood, taken 28 days after the second dose of the MenACWY control vaccine. The genes are TRBV19 and TRBJ1-2; tentative D call: TRBD1 (6 bases). CDR3 in DNA: TGTGCCAGTAGTAGGGGGGCTGGCTATGGCTACACCTTC. It specifies CASSRGAGYGYTF. The whole variable domain, remainder taken from reference TRBV19 and TRBJ1-2, is DGGITQSPKYLFRKEGQNVTLSCEQNLNHDAMYWYRQDPGQGLRLIYYSQIVNDFQKGDIAEGYSVSREKKESFPLTVTSAQKNPTAFYLCASSRGAGYGYTFGSGTRLTVV.